This T cell receptor (beta chain) is from a study of blood T cell repertoires in COVID-19. Enrollment of patients from Seattle took place during active infection, with longitudinal follow-up. Generated by immunoSEQ multiplex PCR, the TCRdb table keeps only in-frame clones and is missing some. The sample shows almost 200,000 clones, around four fifths of them seen only once. The length of the CDR3 is 14 residues. Germline-derived CDR1 and CDR2 are MNHEY and SMNVEV (reference sequence). Losses at the gene ends were 1 base for V and 3 bases for J; bases not matched to a gene: 2. The genes are TRBV27 and TRBJ1-1; 7 bases line up with TRBD1. The source of this sequence is a man aged 60 to 69 with COVID-19, enrolled during active disease. Sequencing was performed on peripheral blood. The DNA for the CDR3 is TGTGCCAGCAGTTTATTTGGGACAGACACTGAAGCTTTCTTT. Protein: CASSLFGTDTEAFF.